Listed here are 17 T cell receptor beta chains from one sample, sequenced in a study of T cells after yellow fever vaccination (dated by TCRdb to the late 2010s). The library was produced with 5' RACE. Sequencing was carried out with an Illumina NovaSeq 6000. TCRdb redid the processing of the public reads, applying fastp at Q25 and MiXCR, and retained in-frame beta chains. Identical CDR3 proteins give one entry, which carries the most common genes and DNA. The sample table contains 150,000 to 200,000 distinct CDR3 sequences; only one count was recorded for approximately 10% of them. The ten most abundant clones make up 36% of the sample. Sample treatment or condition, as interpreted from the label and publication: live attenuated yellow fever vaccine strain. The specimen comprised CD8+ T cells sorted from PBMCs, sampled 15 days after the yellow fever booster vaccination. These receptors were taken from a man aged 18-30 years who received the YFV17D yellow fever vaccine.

The CDR3 DNA follows: TGTGCCAGCAGCTCCTACTTGACAGGGTACGGTCAAGAGACCCAGTACTTC. Translated, it gives CASSSYLTGYGQETQYF. The V and J genes are TRBV7-2 and TRBJ2-5; 7 bases fit TRBD1. Germline lookup yields CDR1 SGHTA and CDR2 FQGNSA. V trimming: 4 bases; J trimming: 2 bases; junction bases outside the gene matches: 13. There are 17 residues in the CDR3.

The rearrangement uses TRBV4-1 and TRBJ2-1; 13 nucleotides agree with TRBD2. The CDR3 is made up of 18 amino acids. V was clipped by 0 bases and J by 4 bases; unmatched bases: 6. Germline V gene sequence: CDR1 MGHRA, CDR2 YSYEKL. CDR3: CASSQERLAGGLYNEQFF. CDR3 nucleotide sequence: TGCGCCAGCAGCCAAGAAAGACTAGCGGGGGGCCTATACAATGAGCAGTTCTTC.

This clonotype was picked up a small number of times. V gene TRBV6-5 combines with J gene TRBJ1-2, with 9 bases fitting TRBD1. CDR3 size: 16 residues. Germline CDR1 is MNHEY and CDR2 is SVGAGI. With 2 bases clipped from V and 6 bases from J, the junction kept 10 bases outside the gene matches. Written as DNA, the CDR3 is TGTGCCAGCAGTTACGAAATTACAGGGGGCTGGAATGGCTACACCTTC. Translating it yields CASSYEITGGWNGYTF.

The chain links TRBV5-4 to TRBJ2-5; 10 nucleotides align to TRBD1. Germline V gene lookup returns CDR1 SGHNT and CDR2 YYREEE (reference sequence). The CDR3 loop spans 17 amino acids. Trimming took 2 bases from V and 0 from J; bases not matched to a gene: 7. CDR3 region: CASSLVGTGVYQETQYF. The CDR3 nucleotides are TGTGCCAGCAGCTTAGTAGGGACAGGGGTCTACCAAGAGACCCAGTACTTC.

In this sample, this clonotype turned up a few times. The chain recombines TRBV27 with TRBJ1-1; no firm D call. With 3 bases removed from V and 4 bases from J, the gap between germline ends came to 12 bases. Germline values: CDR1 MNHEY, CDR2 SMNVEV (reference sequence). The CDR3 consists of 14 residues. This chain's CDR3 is CASSLRVVSTEAFF. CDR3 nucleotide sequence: TGTGCCAGCAGTTTGAGGGTAGTGAGCACTGAAGCTTTCTTT.

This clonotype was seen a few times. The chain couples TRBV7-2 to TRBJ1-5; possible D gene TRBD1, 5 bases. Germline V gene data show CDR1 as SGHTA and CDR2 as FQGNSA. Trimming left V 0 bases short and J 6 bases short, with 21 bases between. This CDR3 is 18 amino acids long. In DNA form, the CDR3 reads TGTGCCAGCAGCTTAGCCCAACCTAGGGACCCAAGAGCTCAGCCCCAGCATTTT. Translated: CASSLAQPRDPRAQPQHF.

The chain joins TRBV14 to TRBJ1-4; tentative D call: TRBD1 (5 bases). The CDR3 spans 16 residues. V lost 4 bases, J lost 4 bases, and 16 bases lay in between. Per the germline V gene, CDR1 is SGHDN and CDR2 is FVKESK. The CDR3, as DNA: TGTGCCAGCAGCCCGGCCCCCCGGGACGTTAATGAAAAACTGTTTTTT. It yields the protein CASSPAPRDVNEKLFF.

The CDR3 spells CASREVTPTGELFF. In DNA, the CDR3 is TGTGCCAGCAGAGAAGTGACACCAACCGGGGAGCTGTTTTTT. This chain joins TRBV7-9 and TRBJ2-2; D gene ambiguous. V was pared by 6 bases and J by 5 bases, with 13 bases between. Germline assignment: CDR1 SEHNR and CDR2 FQNEAQ (reference sequence). This CDR3 spans 14 amino acids.

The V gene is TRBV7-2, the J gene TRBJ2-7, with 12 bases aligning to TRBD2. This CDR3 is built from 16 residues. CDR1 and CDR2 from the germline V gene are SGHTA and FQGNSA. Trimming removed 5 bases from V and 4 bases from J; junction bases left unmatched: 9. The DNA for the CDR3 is TGTGCCAGCAGCCAATCTAGCGGGGGGGCCGTGTACGAGCAGTACGTC. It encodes CASSQSSGGAVYEQYV.

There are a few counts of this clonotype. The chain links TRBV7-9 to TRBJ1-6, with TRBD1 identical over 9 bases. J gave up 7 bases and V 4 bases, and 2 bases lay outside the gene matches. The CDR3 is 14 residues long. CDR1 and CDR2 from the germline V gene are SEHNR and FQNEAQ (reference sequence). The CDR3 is CASSSGTGNSPLHF. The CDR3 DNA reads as TGTGCCAGCAGCTCTGGGACAGGGAATTCACCCCTCCACTTT. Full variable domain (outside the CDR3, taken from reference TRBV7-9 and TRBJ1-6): DTGVSQNPRHKITKRGQNVTFRCDPISEHNRLYWYRQTLGQGPEFLTYFQNEAQLEKSRLLSDRFSAERPKGSFSTLEIQRTEQGDSAMYLCASSSGTGNSPLHFGNGTRLTVT.

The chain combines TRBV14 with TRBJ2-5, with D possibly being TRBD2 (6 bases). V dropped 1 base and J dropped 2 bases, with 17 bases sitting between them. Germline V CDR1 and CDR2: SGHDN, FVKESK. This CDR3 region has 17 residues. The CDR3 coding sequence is TGTGCCAGCAGCCAAGCCTACAAAGGAGGGTGGCAAGAGACCCAGTACTTC. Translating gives CASSQAYKGGWQETQYF.

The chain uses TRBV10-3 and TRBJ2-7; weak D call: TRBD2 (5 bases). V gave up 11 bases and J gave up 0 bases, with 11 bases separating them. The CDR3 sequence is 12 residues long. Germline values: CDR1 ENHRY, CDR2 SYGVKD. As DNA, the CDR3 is TGTGCCCGAAGAGGGAACTCCTACGAGCAGTACGTC. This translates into CARRGNSYEQYV.

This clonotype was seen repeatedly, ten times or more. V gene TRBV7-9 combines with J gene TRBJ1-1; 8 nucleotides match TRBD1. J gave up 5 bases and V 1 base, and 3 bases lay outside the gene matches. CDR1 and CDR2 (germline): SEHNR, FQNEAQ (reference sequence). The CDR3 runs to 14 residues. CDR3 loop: CASSLVQGGTEAFF. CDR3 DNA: TGTGCCAGCAGCTTAGTACAGGGGGGAACTGAAGCTTTCTTT.

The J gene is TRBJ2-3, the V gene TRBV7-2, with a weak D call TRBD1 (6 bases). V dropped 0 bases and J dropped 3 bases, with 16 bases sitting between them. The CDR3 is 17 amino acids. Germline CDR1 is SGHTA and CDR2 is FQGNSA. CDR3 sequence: CASSLARVRGLTDTQYF. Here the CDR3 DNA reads TGTGCCAGCAGCTTAGCGCGGGTCAGGGGATTGACAGATACGCAGTATTTT.

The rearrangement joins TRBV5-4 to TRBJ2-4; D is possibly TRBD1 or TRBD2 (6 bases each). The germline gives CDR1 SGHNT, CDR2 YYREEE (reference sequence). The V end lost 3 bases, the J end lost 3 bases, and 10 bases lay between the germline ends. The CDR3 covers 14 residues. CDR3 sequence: CASSWGADKNIQYF. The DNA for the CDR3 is TGTGCCAGCAGCTGGGGGGCTGACAAAAACATTCAGTACTTC.

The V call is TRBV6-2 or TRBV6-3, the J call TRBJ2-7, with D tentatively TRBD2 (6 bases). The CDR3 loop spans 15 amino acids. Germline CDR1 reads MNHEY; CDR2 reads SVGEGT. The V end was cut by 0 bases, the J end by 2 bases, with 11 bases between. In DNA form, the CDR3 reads TGTGCCAGCAGTTACTCGGGGACTCCACCCTACGAGCAGTACTTC. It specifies CASSYSGTPPYEQYF.

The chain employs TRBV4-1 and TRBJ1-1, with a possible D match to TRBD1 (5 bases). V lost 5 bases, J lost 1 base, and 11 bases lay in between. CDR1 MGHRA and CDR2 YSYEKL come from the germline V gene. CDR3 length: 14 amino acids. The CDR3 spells CASSGGGRNTEAFF. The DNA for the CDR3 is TGCGCCAGCAGCGGGGGGGGACGGAACACTGAAGCTTTCTTT.